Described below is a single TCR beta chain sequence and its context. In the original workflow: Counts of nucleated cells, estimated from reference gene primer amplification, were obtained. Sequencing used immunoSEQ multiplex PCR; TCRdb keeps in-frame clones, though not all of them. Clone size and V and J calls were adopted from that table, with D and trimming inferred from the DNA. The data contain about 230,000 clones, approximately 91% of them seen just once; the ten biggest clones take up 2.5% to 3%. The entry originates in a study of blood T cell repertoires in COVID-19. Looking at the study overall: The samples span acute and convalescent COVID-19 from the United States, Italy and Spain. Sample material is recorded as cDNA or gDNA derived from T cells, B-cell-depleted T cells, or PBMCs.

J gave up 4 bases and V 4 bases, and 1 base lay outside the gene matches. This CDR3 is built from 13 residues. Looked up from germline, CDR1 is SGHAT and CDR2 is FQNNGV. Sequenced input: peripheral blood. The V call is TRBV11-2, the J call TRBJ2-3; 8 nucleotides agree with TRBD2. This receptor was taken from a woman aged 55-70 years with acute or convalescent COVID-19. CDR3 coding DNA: TGTGCCAGCAGCTCACTAGCGGCAGATACGCAGTATTTT. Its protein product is CASSSLAADTQYF.